The 10 T cell receptor beta chains reported below all come from one sample, sequenced in a study of T cell responses to AZD1222 COVID-19 vaccine. The table came from immunoSEQ multiplex PCR; TCRdb's copy has only in-frame clones and leaves some out. Of about 110,000 clones detected, around 90% appear once; the ten largest clones hold about 3.3%. Material: peripheral blood, obtained on day 0 of AZD1222 vaccination. The origin of the receptors is an adult in good health.

The rearrangement joins TRBV15 to TRBJ1-6; 11 bases match TRBD1. The CDR3 spans 15 residues. V dropped 1 base and J dropped 15; count of bases not matched to a gene: 8. Germline V gives CDR1 LNHNV, CDR2 YYDKDF (reference sequence). Here the CDR3 reads CATSRAGQGARYLHF. The DNA for the CDR3 is TGTGCCACCAGCAGAGCTGGACAGGGGGCGAGGTACCTCCACTTT.

The J gene is TRBJ1-1, the V gene TRBV29-1, with D unresolved. Germline CDR1 SQVTM, CDR2 ANQGSEA. The V and J ends lost 5 bases and 5 bases respectively, with 15 bases between them. CDR3 length: 13 amino acids. The CDR3: CSVWASRETEAFF. The DNA of the CDR3 is TGCAGCGTTTGGGCCAGTAGGGAAACTGAAGCTTTCTTT.

The chain uses TRBV3-1 (or the pseudogene TRBV3-2) and TRBJ1-2; TRBD1 agrees at 8 bases. CDR3 length: 14 residues. The V and J ends lost 2 bases and 8 bases, in that order; junction bases with no gene match: 7. In germline, CDR1 is LGHDT, CDR2 YNNKEL (reference sequence). In DNA, the CDR3 is TGTGCCAGCAGCCAATGGGGACAGGTGGGGGGCTACACCTTC. This codes for CASSQWGQVGGYTF.

The rearrangement uses TRBV19 and TRBJ1-1, with a tentative D call TRBD1 (5 bases). The CDR3 has 16 amino acids. Germline CDR1 is LNHDA and CDR2 is SQIVND (reference sequence). V was pared by 9 bases and J by 5 bases, with 25 bases between. CDR3 in amino acids: CASHEGTTDPLTEAFF. The CDR3 DNA is TGTGCCAGCCACGAGGGGACTACGGACCCTCTGACTGAAGCTTTCTTT. Variable domain in full (rest from reference TRBV19 and TRBJ1-1): DGGITQSPKYLFRKEGQNVTLSCEQNLNHDAMYWYRQDPGQGLRLIYYSQIVNDFQKGDIAEGYSVSREKKESFPLTVTSAQKNPTAFYLCASHEGTTDPLTEAFFGQGTRLTVV.

This sequence joins TRBV6-1 and TRBJ2-1, with 12 bases that match TRBD2. In germline, CDR1 is MNHNS, CDR2 SASEGT. The junction had 8 bases not matched to a gene; V was cut back by 4 bases and J by 4 bases. The CDR3 spans 17 residues. The CDR3 sequence: CASSGTSGDRAYNEQFF. The CDR3, as DNA: TGTGCCAGCAGTGGGACTAGCGGGGACCGGGCTTACAATGAGCAGTTCTTC.

The V gene is TRBV2, the J gene TRBJ1-4; perhaps TRBD1 as D (5 bases). From germline, CDR1 is SNHLY and CDR2 FYNNEI. The CDR3 contains 13 residues. The ends were cut back, 7 bases at V and 8 bases at J, with 14 bases in the middle. CDR3 protein: CASKGGGKEKLFF. The CDR3 DNA reads TGTGCCAGCAAGGGCGGGGGGAAGGAAAAACTGTTTTTT.

This clone has a handful of counts. V gene TRBV27 combines with J gene TRBJ1-5, with D uncertain. The germline V gene encodes CDR1 MNHEY and CDR2 SMNVEV (reference sequence). Trimming left V 3 bases short and J 7 bases short, with 4 bases between. The CDR3 contains 11 residues. The CDR3 sequence is CASSLSQPQHF. The CDR3 region has the DNA TGTGCCAGCAGTTTGTCCCAGCCCCAGCATTTT.

V is TRBV6-1 and J is TRBJ1-5; possibly TRBD1 for D (6 bases). From germline, CDR1 is MNHNS and CDR2 SASEGT. The V end lost 3 bases, the J end lost 6 bases, and 21 bases lay between the germline ends. The CDR3 is 17 amino acids. For the CDR3, the DNA is TGTGCCAGCAGTGAGATGGCGGGGGGCGCGACAAGTCAGCCCCAGCATTTT. This translates into CASSEMAGGATSQPQHF.

The chain couples TRBV29-1 to TRBJ2-1; 11 bases line up with TRBD2. The ends lost 2 bases at V and 3 bases at J; junction bases unmatched: 9. Germline V lookup: CDR1 SQVTM, CDR2 ANQGSEA. The CDR3 consists of 17 residues. The CDR3 bases are TGCAGCGTTGAAAGTAGCGGGGGGGCCCTGAGCTACAATGAGCAGTTCTTC. Translation: CSVESSGGALSYNEQFF.

V is TRBV7-2 and J is TRBJ1-1; D gene uncertain. Germline V lookup: CDR1 SGHTA, CDR2 FQGNSA. This CDR3 has 17 amino acids. The V end was cut by 2 bases, the J end by 1 base, with 17 bases between. CDR3 sequence (DNA): TGTGCCAGCAGCTTAAGGTTTCTGGGAACGGAGAACACTGAAGCTTTCTTT. Amino acid sequence: CASSLRFLGTENTEAFF.